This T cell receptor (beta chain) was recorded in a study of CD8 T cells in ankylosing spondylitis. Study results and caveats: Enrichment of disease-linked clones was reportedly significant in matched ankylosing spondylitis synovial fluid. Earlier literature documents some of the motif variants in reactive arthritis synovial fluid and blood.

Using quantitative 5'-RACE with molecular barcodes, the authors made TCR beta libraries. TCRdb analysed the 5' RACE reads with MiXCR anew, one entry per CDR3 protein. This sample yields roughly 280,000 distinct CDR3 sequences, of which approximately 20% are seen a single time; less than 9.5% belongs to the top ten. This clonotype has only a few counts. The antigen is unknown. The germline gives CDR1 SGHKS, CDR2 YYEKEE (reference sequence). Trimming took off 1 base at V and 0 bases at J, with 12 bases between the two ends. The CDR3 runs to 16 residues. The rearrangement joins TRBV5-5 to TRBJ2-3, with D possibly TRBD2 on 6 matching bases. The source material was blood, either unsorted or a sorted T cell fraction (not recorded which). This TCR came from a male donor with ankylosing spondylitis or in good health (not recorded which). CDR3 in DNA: TGTGCCAGCAGCTTGTGGTCGGGGACTAGCACAGATACGCAGTATTTT. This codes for CASSLWSGTSTDTQYF.